This TCR beta chain was identified during a study of blood T cell repertoires in COVID-19. Study-wide background: Spain, Italy and the United States supplied samples that represented acute and convalescent COVID-19. PBMCs, B-cell-depleted T cells, or T cells provided the cDNA or gDNA that made up the material.

Per the original methods: It was from reference gene primer amplification that nucleated cell counts were estimated. Using immunoSEQ multiplex PCR, the repertoire was profiled, and TCRdb retains in-frame clones only, with some absent. V, J and clone size derive from that table, while D and trimming were established from the DNA sequence. This table has over 100,000 clones, approximately 87% appearing once. V gave up 4 bases and J gave up 3 bases; unmatched junction bases: 7. Germline CDR1 and CDR2: LNHDA and SQIVND (reference sequence). This CDR3 is 17 amino acids long. The chain recombines TRBV19 with TRBJ2-3, with 13 bases identical to TRBD2. Sample: peripheral blood. The receptor was isolated from a man aged 50-60 years with active COVID-19. CDR3 loop: CASSTPWTSGGTDTQYF. DNA of the CDR3: TGTGCCAGTAGTACCCCATGGACTAGCGGGGGAACAGATACGCAGTATTTT.